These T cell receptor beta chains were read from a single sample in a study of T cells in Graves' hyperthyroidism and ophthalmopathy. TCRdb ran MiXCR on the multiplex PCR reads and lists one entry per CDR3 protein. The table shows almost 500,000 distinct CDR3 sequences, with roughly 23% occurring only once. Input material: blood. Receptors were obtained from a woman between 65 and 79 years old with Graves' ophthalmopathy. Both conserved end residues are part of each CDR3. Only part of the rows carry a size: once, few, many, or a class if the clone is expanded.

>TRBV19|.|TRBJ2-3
CASSMERALAGADTQYF
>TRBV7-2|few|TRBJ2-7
CASSGTSEEQYF
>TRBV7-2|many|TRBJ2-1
CASLGTSASYNEQFF
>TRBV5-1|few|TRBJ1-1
CASSPSATLSTEAFF
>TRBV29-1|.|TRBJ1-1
CSVDGGGAMNTEAFF
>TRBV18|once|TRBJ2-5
CASSLMILETQYF
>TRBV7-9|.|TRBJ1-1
CASSLRSGGPDAFF
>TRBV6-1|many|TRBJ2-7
CASSYRGTGSYEQYF
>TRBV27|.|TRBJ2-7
CASSLFGTRSSYEQYF
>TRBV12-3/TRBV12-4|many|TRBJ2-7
CASRLTSGTHEQYF
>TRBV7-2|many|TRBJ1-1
CASSFVGQGNTEAFF
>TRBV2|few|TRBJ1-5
CASSEGRSQHF
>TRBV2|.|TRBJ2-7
CASTKEVSYEQYF
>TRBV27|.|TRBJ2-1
CASSFPGQGTEQFF
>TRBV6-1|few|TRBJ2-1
CASSELTGGYNEQFF
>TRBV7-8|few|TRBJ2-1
CASSFNSGRNNEQFF
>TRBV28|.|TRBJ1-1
CASSSPSRVGTEAFF
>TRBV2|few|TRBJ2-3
CASSFTSGGGDTQYF
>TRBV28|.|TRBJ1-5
CASSSMGVSNQPQHF
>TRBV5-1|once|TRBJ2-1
CASSFGGGENNEQFF
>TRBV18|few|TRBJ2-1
CASSPQSPEGEQFF
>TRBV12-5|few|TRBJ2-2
CASGSLALAGGHHTGELFF
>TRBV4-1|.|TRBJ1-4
CASSGRGGLQFTNEKLFF
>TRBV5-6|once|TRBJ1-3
CASSLWDSHGNTIYF
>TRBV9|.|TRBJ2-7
CASSVGLADLSYEQYF
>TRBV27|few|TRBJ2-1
CASRRGTNYNEQFF
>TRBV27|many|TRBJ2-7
CASSLADGAYEQYF
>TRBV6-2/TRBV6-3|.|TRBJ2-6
CATRDPGANVLTF
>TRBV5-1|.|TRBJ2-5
CASSLEPNLYQETQYF
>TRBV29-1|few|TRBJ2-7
CSVRDGGHEQYF
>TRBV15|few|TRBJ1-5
CATSKGNLGAHSNQPQHF